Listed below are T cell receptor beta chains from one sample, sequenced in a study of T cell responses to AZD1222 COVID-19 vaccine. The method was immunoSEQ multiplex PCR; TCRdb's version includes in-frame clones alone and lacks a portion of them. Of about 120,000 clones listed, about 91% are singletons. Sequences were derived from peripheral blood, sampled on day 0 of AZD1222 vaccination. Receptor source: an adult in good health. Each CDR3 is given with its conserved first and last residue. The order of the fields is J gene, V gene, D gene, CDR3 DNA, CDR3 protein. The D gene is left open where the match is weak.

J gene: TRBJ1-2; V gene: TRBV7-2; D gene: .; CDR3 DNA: TGTGCCAGCAGCTTAGAGTCGGCGGGTGGCTACACCTTC; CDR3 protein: CASSLESAGGYTF
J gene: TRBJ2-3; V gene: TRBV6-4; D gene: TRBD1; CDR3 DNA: TGTGCCAGCAGTGACAACAGGGGCAGCACAGATACGCAGTATTTT; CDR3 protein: CASSDNRGSTDTQYF
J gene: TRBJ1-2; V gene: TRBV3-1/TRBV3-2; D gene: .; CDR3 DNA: TGTGCCAGCAGCCAAGGGTCGACCCCCGGGAGTGGCTACACCTTC; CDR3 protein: CASSQGSTPGSGYTF
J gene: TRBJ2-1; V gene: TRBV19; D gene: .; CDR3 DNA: TGTGCCAGTAGTAAAGAGTACAATGAGCAGTTCTTC; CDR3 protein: CASSKEYNEQFF
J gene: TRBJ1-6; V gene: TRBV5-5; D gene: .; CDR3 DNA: TGTGCCAGCAGCTTGGAAGGGCCTCGCAATTCACCCCTCCACTTT; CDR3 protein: CASSLEGPRNSPLHF
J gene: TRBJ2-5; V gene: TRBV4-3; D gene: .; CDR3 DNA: TGCGCCAGCAGCCCGACGGAGAGACAAGAGACCCAGTACTTC; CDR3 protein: CASSPTERQETQYF
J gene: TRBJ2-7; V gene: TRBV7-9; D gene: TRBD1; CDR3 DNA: TGTGCCAGCAGCGGGGACAGGGGGCAGAGCTCCTACGAGCAGTACTTC; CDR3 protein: CASSGDRGQSSYEQYF
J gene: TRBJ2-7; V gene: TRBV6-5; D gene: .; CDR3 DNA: TGTGCCAGCAGTTACTCTCCGACTAGTCGCGAGCAGTACTTC; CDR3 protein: CASSYSPTSREQYF
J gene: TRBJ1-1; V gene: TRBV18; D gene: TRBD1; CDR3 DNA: TGTGCCAGCTCACCGTCACAGTACAGGGGCGCGAACACTGAAGCTTTCTTT; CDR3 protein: CASSPSQYRGANTEAFF
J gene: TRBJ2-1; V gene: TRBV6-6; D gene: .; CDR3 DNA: TGTGCCAGCAGTGTAATGGGGGCCCCTGCCGATGAGCAGTTCTTC; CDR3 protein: CASSVMGAPADEQFF
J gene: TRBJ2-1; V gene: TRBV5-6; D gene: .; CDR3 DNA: TGTGCCAGCAGCTTGGGATTAGGGCACGAGCAGTTCTTC; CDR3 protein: CASSLGLGHEQFF
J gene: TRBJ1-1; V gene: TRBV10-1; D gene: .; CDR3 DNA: TGCGCCAGCAGCAGGGTCATGAACACTGAAGCTTTCTTT; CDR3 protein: CASSRVMNTEAFF
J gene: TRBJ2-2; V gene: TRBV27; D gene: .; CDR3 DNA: TGTGCCAGCAGTTTATTCCTAGCGAACACCGGGGAGCTGTTTTTT; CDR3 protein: CASSLFLANTGELFF
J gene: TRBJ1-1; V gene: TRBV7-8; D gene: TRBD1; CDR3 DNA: TGTGCCAGCAGTCGGGACAGGTTGAACACTGAAGCTTTCTTT; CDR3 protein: CASSRDRLNTEAFF
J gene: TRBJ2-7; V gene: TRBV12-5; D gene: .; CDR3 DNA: TGTGCTAGTGGCTGGGGTGGGGGCTACGAGCAGTACTTC; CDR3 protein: CASGWGGGYEQYF
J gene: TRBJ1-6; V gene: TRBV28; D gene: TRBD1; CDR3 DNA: TGTGCCAGCAGTACCCCCGGGACAGGGGATTCACCCCTCCACTTT; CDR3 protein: CASSTPGTGDSPLHF